This T cell receptor beta chain was documented in a study of blood T cell repertoires in COVID-19 (dated by TCRdb to 2018 to 2020). Some background on the complete study: Collaborator samples came from the United States, Italy and Spain and covered acute and convalescent phases of COVID-19. The prospective study material was composed of cDNA or gDNA derived from T cells, B-cell-depleted T cells, or PBMCs. The dataset comprised deeply sampled blood TCRbeta repertoires from subjects exposed to, actively infected with, or recovered from COVID-19. A freely available public database, intended as a resource for researchers studying the immune response to SARS-CoV-2, is where the repertoires were released. Samples were obtained from the ongoing ImmuneRACE study (first 160 participants) and from about 1,300 subjects provided by 6 global collaborators. A de-identified subject ID, COVID-19 status, age in years and sex were almost always included in the sample metadata. Where available, HLA class I and class II types were obtained from metadata supplied by the sample provider rather than from assay-based typing. The paper's findings and limits, for the study overall: Clinical and demographic metadata were provided uncurated, with the amount varying by source and participant.

Regarding this clone: It lacks a known antigen. No base quality information exists; no much larger clone differs at one position.

TCRbeta CDR3 regions were amplified from genomic DNA using the immunoSEQ Assay, a bias-controlled multiplex PCR. From the authors' description of their analysis: Within the assay, amplification of reference gene primers was used to estimate how many nucleated cells each sample contained. To quantify the absolute abundance of each unique TCRbeta CDR3 rearrangement, sequence reads were collapsed and filtered. For each sample, productive Simpson clonality was calculated as the square root of Simpson's diversity index across productive rearrangements. Not all clones reach the TCRdb copy of this immuneACCESS table, which keeps in-frame sequences only. Checked studies attribute under half of the gap to unresolved V genes and leave the rest unexplained. The V and J calls and clone size are taken from that table; D and trimming were inferred from the DNA. In all, the sample holds fewer than 300,000 clones, and roughly 85% of those were seen once. The ten largest account for 2% to 3% of the sample.

Participants in the prospective study were aged 18 to 89 years, lived in more than 20 United States geographic areas, and enrolled through a virtual design. In the prospective study, cohorts were assigned on the basis of participant-reported clinical history obtained from a screening survey and a study questionnaire. Recovered participants in ImmuneRACE Cohort 3 were defined as having two consecutive negative NP/OP PCR tests, clearance from a healthcare professional, or resolution of symptoms. In the prospective study, whole blood, serum and a nasopharyngeal or oropharyngeal swab were collected from each participant by mobile phlebotomists. Participants in the prospective study had the option to provide additional blood draws and questionnaires over an approximately 2-month period. Before DNA extraction, prospective study blood samples were shipped either frozen or at room temperature. This TCR was recovered from a woman aged 50 to 65 who had recovered from COVID-19. Sequenced sample: PBMCs or T cells enriched from blood (not recorded which).

The DNA is TGTGCCATCAGCCCGGGACAGGGGGCCCCTGGCTACACCTTC. This gives the protein CAISPGQGAPGYTF. The rearrangement combines TRBV10-3 with TRBJ1-2; TRBD1 fits 12 bases in the junction. From the cysteine up to the phenylalanine, the CDR3 has a length of 14 residues. The only DNA kept is the CDR3, 42 bases in frame from the first base. The CDR1 and CDR2 encoded by the germline V gene are ENHRY and SYGVKD. Trimming removed 6 bases from V and 7 bases from J; the gene matches leave 6 bases unexplained.